These 16 T cell receptor beta chains were all obtained from the same sample, sequenced in a study of T cells in Graves' hyperthyroidism and ophthalmopathy. Amplified regions were TCR beta CDR3 sequences from RNA transcripts. RT-PCR in the first round (using the HTBI primer set) targeted the TCR CDR3. Each CDR3 protein gets one entry after TCRdb re-called the multiplex PCR reads with MiXCR. The sample yields 500,000 to 750,000 distinct CDR3 sequences, over 12% seen once. Sequenced: blood. The receptor set was obtained from a young woman with Graves' ophthalmopathy.

In its sample, this clonotype was seen many times. V gene TRBV30 combines with J gene TRBJ1-1; D possibly corresponds to TRBD1 (5 bases). V gave up 4 bases and J gave up 11 bases, with 14 bases separating them. CDR3 length: 11 amino acids. CDR1 is GTSNPN and CDR2 is SVGIG in the germline V gene (reference sequence). The chain's CDR3 is CAWISGGEAFF. CDR3 DNA sequence: TGTGCCTGGATATCTGGGGGTGAGGCTTTCTTT.

The V gene is TRBV9, the J gene TRBJ1-1; no firm D call. This CDR3 has 12 amino acids. Trimming took 3 bases from V and 5 from J, leaving 8 bases between them. Germline V CDR1 and CDR2: SGDLS, YYNGEE. The CDR3 DNA is TGTGCCAGCAGCGCTATTCTAACTGAAGCTTTCTTT. Translation gives CASSAILTEAFF.

This clonotype was counted at least ten times. The chain is built from TRBV7-3 and TRBJ2-1; TRBD2 matches 8 bases. Germline CDR1 and CDR2: SGHTA and FQGTGA. The CDR3 spans 12 residues. V dropped 2 bases and J dropped 15; count of bases not matched to a gene: 6. Written as DNA, the CDR3 is TGTGCCAGCAGCTTAGTAGCGGGGAGGCTGTTCTTC. Translating it yields CASSLVAGRLFF.

This clonotype appeared a few times. The rearrangement links TRBV9 to TRBJ1-3, with D hard to call. Germline loops: CDR1 SGDLS, CDR2 YYNGEE. The CDR3 totals 12 residues. With 0 bases removed from V and 4 bases from J, the gap between germline ends came to 2 bases. The DNA for the CDR3 is TGTGCCAGCAGCGTAGAAGGAAACACCATATATTTT. This gives the protein CASSVEGNTIYF.

Only a few counts were recorded for this clonotype. This chain links TRBV2 with TRBJ1-2; no reliable D call. CDR1 and CDR2 from the germline V gene are SNHLY and FYNNEI. CDR3 size: 13 residues. With 3 bases removed from V and 8 bases from J, the gap between germline ends came to 13 bases. This CDR3 reads CASSDLPLGGYTF. The CDR3 DNA follows: TGTGCCAGCAGTGACCTCCCGCTTGGGGGCTACACCTTC.

This clonotype showed up just a few times. Here the CDR3 DNA reads TGCGCCAGCAGCTTGAGCGGGAGGTACTACGAGCAGTACTTC. It translates to CASSLSGRYYEQYF. V and J are TRBV4-1 and TRBJ2-7, with 9 bases fitting TRBD2. The germline gives CDR1 MGHRA, CDR2 YSYEKL. After removal of 5 bases from V and 3 bases from J, the junction contained 5 bases not matched to a gene. The CDR3 runs to 14 residues.

This clonotype was observed many times. This chain uses TRBV7-8 with TRBJ2-7; 8 nucleotides agree with TRBD1. Trimming removed 4 bases from V and 12 bases from J; junction bases left unmatched: 8. The CDR3 covers 12 residues. The germline CDR1 and CDR2 sequences are SGHVS and FQNEAQ. CDR3 amino acids: CASSSRTGRPYF. In DNA form, the CDR3 reads TGTGCCAGCAGCTCGAGGACAGGGAGGCCGTACTTC.

Remarks on this clonotype: A much larger clone lies a single base off, so this may be a read error. This sequence joins TRBV15 and TRBJ2-1, with a possible D match to TRBD2 (7 bases). The CDR3 loop spans 18 amino acids. V lost 3 bases and J lost 8, with 26 bases in between. CDR1 is LNHNV and CDR2 is YYDKDF in the germline V gene (reference sequence). CDR3 nucleotides: TGTGCCACCAGCAGGGGGGCCGTAGGGGACGGGGGGCAGGATGAGCAGTTCTTC. Protein: CATSRGAVGDGGQDEQFF.

This clonotype was detected ten times or more. The V call is TRBV30, the J call TRBJ2-3; perhaps TRBD1 as D (5 bases). The length of the CDR3 is 13 residues. Germline V lookup: CDR1 GTSNPN, CDR2 SVGIG (reference sequence). Trimming left V 0 bases short and J 8 bases short, with 12 bases between. The CDR3: CAWSVPGMGTQYF. CDR3 DNA: TGTGCCTGGAGTGTTCCAGGGATGGGTACGCAGTATTTT.

In its sample, this clonotype was seen many times. CDR3 residues: CASSESTPLYSNQPQHF. CDR3 nucleotides: TGCGCCAGCAGTGAGTCGACTCCCCTATATAGCAATCAGCCCCAGCATTTT. The chain uses TRBV10-2 and TRBJ1-5; no reliable D call. The CDR3 is 17 residues long. V gave up 0 bases and J gave up 0 bases, with 12 bases separating them. In germline, CDR1 is WSHSY, CDR2 SAAADI.

V usage is TRBV7-3 and J usage is TRBJ1-2; 8 bases agree with TRBD1. CDR1 and CDR2 from the germline V gene are SGHTA and FQGTGA. CDR3 length: 17 amino acids. V shed 3 bases and J 4 bases; nucleotides not matched to a gene: 13. CDR3 coding DNA: TGTGCCAGCAGCTTGATAGGGACAGGAGAGAGGGCCTATGGCTACACCTTC. Translating gives CASSLIGTGERAYGYTF.

Ten or more counts support this clonotype. The V gene is TRBV29-1, the J gene TRBJ1-1, with D hard to call. Trimming stripped 6 bases from V and 0 bases from J, with 17 bases between. CDR3 length equals 15 residues. CDR1 and CDR2 from the germline V gene are SQVTM and ANQGSEA. The CDR3 spells CSVQEYRALNTEAFF. As DNA, the CDR3 is TGCAGCGTCCAGGAGTACCGGGCCTTGAACACTGAAGCTTTCTTT.

At least ten counts were recorded for this clonotype. This rearrangement joins TRBV27 to TRBJ2-1; TRBD2 agrees at 8 bases. The CDR3 length is 14 residues. Germline V gene sequence: CDR1 MNHEY, CDR2 SMNVEV (reference sequence). V lost 4 bases and J lost 8; bases outside the gene matches: 7. The CDR3 nucleotides read TGTGCCAGCAGTTCGGGAGGGAGGGGTTATGAGCAGTTCTTC. Its translation: CASSSGGRGYEQFF.

This clonotype was found many times. The V gene is TRBV5-5, the J gene TRBJ2-1; no definite D call. CDR3 length: 15 amino acids. V lost 1 base to trimming and J lost 8 bases, with 16 bases between them. In germline, CDR1 is SGHKS, CDR2 YYEKEE (reference sequence). The CDR3 DNA is TGTGCCAGCAGCTTGTTCCTAGTCTCGGGCGATGAGCAGTTCTTC. Translated, it gives CASSLFLVSGDEQFF.

A note on this clonotype: This could be a read error, since a much larger clone is one nucleotide away. The chain joins TRBV11-3 to TRBJ1-1, with D uncertain. Between the trimmed V and J ends, which lost 2 bases and 3 bases, there was a span of 7 bases. This CDR3 spans 13 amino acids. Germline values: CDR1 SGHNT, CDR2 YENEEA. The CDR3 DNA is TGTGCCAGCAGCTTATCCCAGTACACTGAAGCTTTCTTT. Protein: CASSLSQYTEAFF.

This chain uses TRBV15 with TRBJ2-7, with 9 bases lining up with TRBD1. Germline lookup yields CDR1 LNHNV and CDR2 YYDKDF (reference sequence). With 5 bases clipped from V and 1 base from J, the junction kept 6 bases outside the gene matches. The CDR3 consists of 15 residues. The CDR3 sequence is CATSHGDRESYEQYF. In DNA, the CDR3 is TGTGCCACCAGCCACGGGGACAGGGAGTCCTACGAGCAGTACTTC.